This record looks at one T cell receptor (beta chain) sequence and its context. Its antigen remains undetermined. The sample holds no much larger clone one base away, and base qualities are not on file. Participants in the prospective study were enrolled through a virtual design, were aged roughly 18 to 100 years, and lived in roughly 25 United States geographic areas. In the prospective study, participants were assigned to cohorts based on the clinical history participants reported in a screening survey and a study questionnaire. Each participant in the prospective study had whole blood, serum and a nasopharyngeal or oropharyngeal swab collected by mobile phlebotomists. Additional blood draws and questionnaires over an approximately 2-month period could optionally be provided by prospective study participants. Before DNA extraction, blood samples from the prospective study were shipped at room temperature or frozen.

The immunoSEQ Assay, a bias-controlled multiplex PCR, was used to amplify TCRbeta CDR3 regions from genomic DNA. The published analysis was carried out like this. Nucleated cell counts per sample were estimated from amplification of reference gene primers within the assay. To quantify the absolute abundance of each unique TCRbeta CDR3 rearrangement, sequence reads were collapsed and filtered. For each sample, productive Simpson clonality was calculated by taking the square root of Simpson's diversity index across productive rearrangements. Sourced from immuneACCESS, this table was stored by TCRdb with only in-frame sequences that have V and J called. A share of the clones is absent; for the studies checked, an unresolved V gene accounts for under half, and the remainder has no known explanation. V and J calls and clone size are copied from that table; D and trimming were computed from the DNA. This sample holds approximately 260,000 clones; around 85% were observed only once. The top ten constitute about 3.3% of the sample.

The source of the sample is a study of blood T cell repertoires in COVID-19 (dated by TCRdb to the early 2020s). The study in broad terms: Samples covering the acute and convalescent phases of COVID-19 were provided by collaborators in the United States, Italy and Spain. The material from the prospective study consisted of cDNA or gDNA derived from T cells, B-cell-depleted T cells, or PBMCs. Subjects who had been exposed to COVID-19, were actively infected with it, or had recovered from it provided the deeply sampled blood TCRbeta repertoires that made up the dataset. The repertoires were released in a freely available public database intended as a resource for research on the immune response to SARS-CoV-2. Samples were obtained from the ongoing ImmuneRACE study (first 160 participants) and from 1,200 or so subjects provided by 6 global collaborators. Nearly every sample came with metadata listing a de-identified subject ID, COVID-19 status, age in years and sex. HLA class I and class II types, where available, came from metadata supplied by the sample provider rather than from assay-based typing. Study-wide findings and limitations: The quantity of clinical and demographic metadata differed by source and by participant and was supplied without curation.

CDR1 KGHSH and CDR2 LQKENI are derived from the germline V gene. A distance of 12 bases separates the germline ends of V and J, which lose 3 bases and 7 bases respectively. The CDR3 holds 14 amino acids from the cysteine to the phenylalanine. The entry retains the CDR3 DNA only, 42 bases that are in frame from base 1. Recombination connected TRBV18 to TRBJ1-4; the D gene identity is not certain. This clonotype originated in a woman aged 40 to 49 with acute COVID-19. The sequenced sample consisted of PBMCs or T cells enriched from blood (not recorded which). This receptor carries the CDR3 CASSPGGLIEKLFF. In nucleotide form, the sequence is TGTGCCAGCTCACCGGGAGGGCTGATTGAAAAACTGTTTTTT.